The 30 T cell receptor beta chains below were found in one sample sequenced in a study of cytomegalovirus exposure and HLA in healthy donors. 13 Jbeta primers and 60 Vbeta primers were used for the PCR. Libraries were prepared by immunoSEQ multiplex PCR; TCRdb keeps only in-frame clonotypes and omits some of them. Of about 130,000 clones listed, around 63% are singletons. Sequencing was done on a sample of PBMCs. The receptors were gathered from a human donor in good health.

The rearrangement joins TRBV6-5 to TRBJ2-7; a weak D match, TRBD2 (6 bases). Germline CDR1 and CDR2: MNHEY and SVGAGI. The CDR3 has 16 residues. V lost 0 bases and J lost 0, with 12 bases in between. The CDR3, as DNA: TGTGCCAGCAGTTACTCGAGCGGGCGTTTCTCCTACGAGCAGTACTTC. This translates into CASSYSSGRFSYEQYF.

The chain uses TRBV9 and TRBJ2-3, with 7 bases aligning to TRBD1. This CDR3 has 14 residues. V shed 6 bases, J shed 0 bases, and the junction held 4 bases outside the gene matches. Germline assignment: CDR1 SGDLS and CDR2 YYNGEE. This CDR3 reads CASTGQASTDTQYF. The DNA for the CDR3 is TGTGCCAGCACCGGACAGGCGAGCACAGATACGCAGTATTTT.

This clone has more than one count but fewer than ten. The CDR3 DNA reads TGTGCCACCACCCGGGACAGAGGCAATCAGCCCCAGCATTTT. Translating it yields CATTRDRGNQPQHF. The V call is TRBV15, the J call TRBJ1-5, with TRBD1 identical over 7 bases. Germline V gene sequence: CDR1 LNHNV, CDR2 YYDKDF (reference sequence). With V trimmed by 7 bases and J by 2 bases, 5 bases remained unmatched. The CDR3 has 14 amino acids.

CDR3 DNA sequence: TGTGCCAGCAGCCAGGGGACCTCCTGGCCCTACGAGCAGTACTTC. Translation gives CASSQGTSWPYEQYF. The rearrangement uses TRBV9 and TRBJ2-7, with D tentatively TRBD1 (6 bases). The CDR3 is 15 amino acids. The germline V and J ends were trimmed by 4 bases and 2 bases, with 16 bases remaining between them. From germline, CDR1 is SGDLS and CDR2 YYNGEE.

The chain joins TRBV5-1 to TRBJ2-5; D is perhaps TRBD2 (6 bases). Judging by the DNA end, TRBJ2-7 fits better; the J call may be wrong. The germline V gene has CDR1 SGHRS and CDR2 YFSETQ. The CDR3 has 15 amino acids. CDR3 in amino acids: CASSWAGNRPYEQYF. The CDR3 region has the DNA TGCGCCAGCAGCTGGGCGGGGAACCGGCCCTACGAGCAGTACTTC.

This clone was detected a few times. The rearrangement uses TRBV6-5 and TRBJ2-7; D gene ambiguous. The germline V and J ends were trimmed by 2 bases and 3 bases, with 11 bases remaining between them. Germline CDR1 and CDR2: MNHEY and SVGAGI. This CDR3 region has 14 residues. The chain's CDR3 is CASSYRGLDYEQYF. The CDR3, as DNA: TGTGCCAGCAGTTACCGAGGTCTTGACTACGAGCAGTACTTC.

The chain recombines TRBV27 with TRBJ1-5, with D maybe TRBD1 (5 bases). The CDR3 loop spans 14 amino acids. CDR1 is MNHEY, CDR2 SMNVEV, per germline (reference sequence). Deletions cut 5 bases from V and 3 bases from J, with 11 bases between. CDR3 sequence (DNA): TGTGCCAGCAGTGCCCAAGGGGCCAATCAGCCCCAGCATTTT. Its protein is CASSAQGANQPQHF.

The chain is built from TRBV4-3 and TRBJ1-3; D remains unclear. The germline V and J ends were trimmed by 1 base and 1 base, with 17 bases remaining between them. The CDR3 totals 18 residues. Germline CDR1 reads LGHNA; CDR2 reads YSLEER. As DNA, the CDR3 is TGCGCCAGCAGCCAAGCCAACCTCAGGATAAGTTCTGGAAACACCATATATTTT. It encodes CASSQANLRISSGNTIYF.

In this sample, this clone turned up a few times. Compared with germline, one end of the junction differs, possibly owing to a read error. The chain is built from TRBV5-5 and TRBJ1-5, with D uncertain. The CDR3 contains 14 residues. Germline V gene data show CDR1 as SGHKS and CDR2 as YYEKEE (reference sequence). The CDR3 loop reads CASSLEYSNKPQHF. Here the CDR3 DNA reads TGTGCCAGCAGCTTGGAATATAGCAATAAGCCCCAGCATTTT.

This sequence joins TRBV27 and TRBJ2-7; 13 bases fit TRBD2. Germline CDR1 reads MNHEY; CDR2 reads SMNVEV (reference sequence). The CDR3 has 14 amino acids. The trim removed 8 bases at V and 5 bases at J, leaving 6 bases unmatched. In DNA, the CDR3 is TGTGCCAGCCGGACTAGCGGGAGAATGAACGAGCAGTACTTC. Protein product: CASRTSGRMNEQYF.

V is TRBV27 and J is TRBJ2-7; D is possibly TRBD2 (6 bases). Between the trimmed V and J ends, which lost 6 bases and 4 bases, there was a span of 16 bases. This CDR3 has 14 amino acids. Germline V gene sequence: CDR1 MNHEY, CDR2 SMNVEV (reference sequence). CDR3 region: CASRHVGGVYEQYF. CDR3 nucleotides: TGTGCCAGCAGGCACGTGGGAGGAGTATACGAGCAGTACTTC.

This chain joins TRBV6-6 and TRBJ1-4; maybe TRBD1 (6 bases). The CDR3 loop spans 14 amino acids. The germline V gene has CDR1 MNHNY and CDR2 SVGAGI (reference sequence). V lost 7 bases and J lost 5, with 14 bases in between. As DNA, the CDR3 is TGTGCCAGCACCTGGAGGGGGGGGAATGAAAAACTGTTTTTT. Protein: CASTWRGGNEKLFF.

This clone was counted a single time. The chain employs TRBV29-1 and TRBJ2-3; TRBD1 is a possible D gene (8 bases). Germline values: CDR1 SQVTM, CDR2 ANQGSEA. V lost 7 bases to trimming and J lost 1 base, with 12 bases between them. This CDR3 is 13 amino acids long. The CDR3 sequence: CSGGGQGTDTQYF. CDR3 nucleotide sequence: TGCAGCGGGGGGGGACAGGGCACAGATACGCAGTATTTT.

V usage is TRBV28 and J usage is TRBJ2-4, with TRBD1 identical over 7 bases. Per the germline V gene, CDR1 is MDHEN and CDR2 is SYDVKM. The ends lost 3 bases at V and 9 bases at J; junction bases unmatched: 2. This CDR3 region has 12 residues. The CDR3 reads CASSLTGSIQYF. Written as DNA, the CDR3 is TGTGCCAGCAGTTTGACAGGGAGCATTCAGTACTTC.

The CDR3 DNA follows: TGTGCCAGCAGCGTGGGAGGGGCGGGGTTGGCCCTCTCCTACAATGAGCAGTTCTTC. This translates into CASSVGGAGLALSYNEQFF. This chain uses TRBV9 with TRBJ2-1; TRBD2 matches 7 bases. This CDR3 spans 19 amino acids. The V gene's germline CDR1 is SGDLS and CDR2 YYNGEE. With V trimmed by 2 bases and J by 0 bases, 14 bases remained unmatched.

The chain joins TRBV4-1 to TRBJ1-4, with no clear D. The CDR3 spans 14 residues. Germline CDR1 MGHRA, CDR2 YSYEKL. Trimming shortened V by 4 bases and J by 6 bases, and 12 bases separated the two germline ends. CDR3 sequence (DNA): TGCGCCAGCAGCCGAGTCCGGGAGGATGAAAAACTGTTTTTT. It translates to CASSRVREDEKLFF.

The rearrangement uses TRBV28 and TRBJ2-1, with 8 nucleotides matching TRBD2. Germline-derived CDR1 and CDR2 are MDHEN and SYDVKM. This CDR3 spans 16 amino acids. The V segment lost 3 bases and the J segment 0 bases; nucleotides outside the gene matches: 4. CDR3: CASSFGGRSSYNEQFF. The CDR3 DNA follows: TGTGCCAGCAGTTTTGGCGGGAGGAGCTCCTACAATGAGCAGTTCTTC.

This chain uses TRBV15 with TRBJ1-5; D gene uncertain. V lost 2 bases, J lost 5 bases, and 10 bases lay in between. Germline CDR1 reads LNHNV; CDR2 reads YYDKDF (reference sequence). The CDR3 extends over 14 amino acids. Here the CDR3 reads CATSRTSGDQPQHF. The CDR3 DNA is TGTGCCACCAGCAGAACCAGCGGGGATCAGCCCCAGCATTTT.

V and J are TRBV12-5 and TRBJ2-5, with 11 bases identical to TRBD1. The germline CDR1 and CDR2 sequences are LGHNT and FRNRAP. CDR3 length: 15 amino acids. Trimming at V came to 1 base and at J to 5 bases, leaving 3 bases not matched to a gene. The CDR3 region is CASGLGTGGGETQYF. Here the CDR3 DNA reads TGTGCTAGTGGTTTGGGGACAGGGGGCGGGGAGACCCAGTACTTC.

This clone occurred a few times. CDR3 sequence reads: CASSPWTGGNTEAFF. The CDR3 DNA reads TGTGCCAGCAGCCCCTGGACAGGGGGCAACACTGAAGCTTTCTTT. The chain combines TRBV14 with TRBJ1-1; TRBD1 agrees at 11 bases. Per germline, CDR1 SGHDN and CDR2 FVKESK. The CDR3 spans 15 residues. V was pared by 4 bases and J by 2 bases, with 3 bases of the junction left unmatched.

This chain connects TRBV18 to TRBJ2-7; unclear D gene. This CDR3 comprises 13 residues. The germline CDR1 and CDR2 sequences are KGHSH and LQKENI. V lost 8 bases and J lost 2, with 13 bases in between. This CDR3 reads CASARESTYEQYF. The CDR3 nucleotides are TGTGCCAGCGCACGAGAATCCACCTACGAGCAGTACTTC.

The V and J genes are TRBV7-6 and TRBJ2-7; 8 bases align to TRBD1. The CDR3 is made up of 14 amino acids. The germline CDR1 and CDR2 sequences are SGHVS and FNYEAQ. J gave up 4 bases and V 5 bases, and 7 bases lay outside the gene matches. The CDR3 region has the DNA TGTGCCAGCAGCAGGGACAGGTCAAGGTACGAGCAGTACTTC. It encodes CASSRDRSRYEQYF.

The chain couples TRBV27 to TRBJ2-5; 7 bases line up with TRBD1. The CDR3 is made up of 15 amino acids. V trimming: 5 bases; J trimming: 2 bases; junction bases outside the gene matches: 8. CDR1 is MNHEY and CDR2 is SMNVEV in the germline V gene (reference sequence). The CDR3 DNA reads TGTGCCAGCAGTCGACAGGGTAGGAGGCAAGAGACCCAGTACTTC. It specifies CASSRQGRRQETQYF.

This clone turned up a few times. This sequence joins TRBV9 and TRBJ2-7, with a possible D match to TRBD2 (6 bases). The V gene's germline CDR1 is SGDLS and CDR2 YYNGEE. V was clipped by 0 bases and J by 3 bases, with 10 bases between them. The CDR3 totals 14 residues. CDR3 sequence: CASSVAPDYYEQYF. In DNA form, the CDR3 reads TGTGCCAGCAGCGTAGCCCCGGACTACTACGAGCAGTACTTC.

The rearrangement joins TRBV28 to TRBJ2-1; TRBD1 is a possible D gene (6 bases). Trimming cost V 5 bases and J 10 bases, with 12 bases left between them. This CDR3 region has 12 residues. Germline CDR1 reads MDHEN; CDR2 reads SYDVKM. CDR3 protein: CASSPQGYEQFF. CDR3 DNA: TGTGCCAGCAGTCCACAGGGATACGAGCAGTTCTTC. Drawing the rest from reference TRBV28 and TRBJ2-1, the complete variable domain is DVKVTQSSRYLVKRTGEKVFLECVQDMDHENMFWYRQDPGLGLRLIYFSYDVKMKEKGDIPEGYSVSREKKERFSLILESASTNQTSMYLCASSPQGYEQFFGPGTRLTVL.

The V gene is TRBV7-9, the J gene TRBJ1-2, with 8 bases fitting TRBD1. Unmatched junction bases numbered 9, after V lost 5 bases and J lost 1 base. The CDR3 covers 16 residues. The V gene's germline CDR1 is SEHNR and CDR2 FQNEAQ (reference sequence). The CDR3 nucleotides read TGTGCCAGCAGCCGGGACAGGAGATCCAATAACTATGGCTACACCTTC. It codes for CASSRDRRSNNYGYTF.

This clone has a handful of counts. This rearrangement joins TRBV29-1 to TRBJ2-1; D remains unclear. The CDR3 runs 11 residues. V lost 4 bases and J 4 bases, leaving 5 bases between the germline ends. Germline V CDR1 and CDR2: SQVTM, ANQGSEA. The CDR3 bases are TGCAGCGTTGGCGTATACAATGAGCAGTTCTTC. Amino acid sequence: CSVGVYNEQFF.

This clone came up a few times. The chain links TRBV5-4 to TRBJ2-3; 7 positions match TRBD2. Germline V gene data show CDR1 as SGHNT and CDR2 as YYREEE (reference sequence). The CDR3 loop spans 13 amino acids. Trimming took 4 bases from V and 6 from J; bases not matched to a gene: 5. The CDR3 is CASSPLAEDTQYF. The CDR3 nucleotides are TGTGCCAGCAGCCCCCTAGCGGAGGATACGCAGTATTTT.

This chain connects TRBV29-1 to TRBJ2-5, with TRBD2 matching 7 bases. The CDR3 has 12 residues. Germline assignment: CDR1 SQVTM and CDR2 ANQGSEA. The trim removed 7 bases at V and 7 bases at J, leaving 9 bases unmatched. CDR3 DNA sequence: TGCAGCGGTGGGAGGGAACGGGGGACCCAGTACTTC. Protein sequence: CSGGRERGTQYF.

The rearrangement joins TRBV7-9 to TRBJ2-3, with 8 bases identical to TRBD2. Germline V CDR1 and CDR2: SEHNR, FQNEAQ (reference sequence). J was trimmed by 5 bases and V by 5 bases; bases with no gene match: 6. The CDR3 has 14 amino acids. This chain's CDR3 is CASSKDGRVDTQYF. The CDR3 DNA sequence: TGTGCCAGCAGCAAGGACGGGAGGGTAGATACGCAGTATTTT.